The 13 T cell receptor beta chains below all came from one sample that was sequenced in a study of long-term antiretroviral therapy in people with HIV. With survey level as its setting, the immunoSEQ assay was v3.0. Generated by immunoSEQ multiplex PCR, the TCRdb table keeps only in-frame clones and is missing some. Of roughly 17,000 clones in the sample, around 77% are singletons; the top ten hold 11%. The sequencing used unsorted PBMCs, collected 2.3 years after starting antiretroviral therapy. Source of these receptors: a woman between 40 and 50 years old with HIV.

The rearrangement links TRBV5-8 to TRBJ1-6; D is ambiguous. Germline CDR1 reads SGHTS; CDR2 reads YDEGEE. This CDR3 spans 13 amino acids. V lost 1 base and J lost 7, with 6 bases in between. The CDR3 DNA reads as TGTGCCAGCAGCTTGTCGGCCAATTCACCCCTCCACTTT. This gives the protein CASSLSANSPLHF. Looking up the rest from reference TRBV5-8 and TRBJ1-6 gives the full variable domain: EAGVTQSPTHLIKTRGQQATLRCSPISGHTSVYWYQQALGLGLQFLLWYDEGEERNRGNFPPRFSGRQFPNYSSELNVNALELEDSALYLCASSLSANSPLHFGNGTRLTVT.

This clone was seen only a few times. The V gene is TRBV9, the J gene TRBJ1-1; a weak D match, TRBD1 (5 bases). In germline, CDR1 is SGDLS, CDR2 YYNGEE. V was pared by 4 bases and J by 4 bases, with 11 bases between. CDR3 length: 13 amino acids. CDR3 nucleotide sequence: TGTGCCAGCAGCCGGGGGGGATCCACTGAAGCTTTCTTT. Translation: CASSRGGSTEAFF.

For the CDR3, the DNA is TGTGCCAGCAGCCCAACCGGGACAGTAATTTCAGCTGAAGCTTTCTTT. Encoded protein: CASSPTGTVISAEAFF. The chain couples TRBV5-5 to TRBJ1-1; 7 bases match TRBD1. The junction had 15 bases not matched to a gene; V was cut back by 4 bases and J by 6 bases. The CDR3 spans 16 residues. Germline CDR1 SGHKS, CDR2 YYEKEE (reference sequence).

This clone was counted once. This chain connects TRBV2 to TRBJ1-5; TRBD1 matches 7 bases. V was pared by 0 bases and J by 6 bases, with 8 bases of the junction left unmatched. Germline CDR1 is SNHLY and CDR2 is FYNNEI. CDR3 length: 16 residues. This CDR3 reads CASSEAPDRQFQPQHF. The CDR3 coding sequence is TGTGCCAGCAGTGAAGCGCCGGACAGGCAGTTTCAGCCCCAGCATTTT.

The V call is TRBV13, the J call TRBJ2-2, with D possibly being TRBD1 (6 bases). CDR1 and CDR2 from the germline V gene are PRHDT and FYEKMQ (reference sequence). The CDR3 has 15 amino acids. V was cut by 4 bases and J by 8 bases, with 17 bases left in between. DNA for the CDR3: TGTGCCAGCAGCTCGTCCGGGGACAATATTGGGGAGCTGTTTTTT. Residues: CASSSSGDNIGELFF.

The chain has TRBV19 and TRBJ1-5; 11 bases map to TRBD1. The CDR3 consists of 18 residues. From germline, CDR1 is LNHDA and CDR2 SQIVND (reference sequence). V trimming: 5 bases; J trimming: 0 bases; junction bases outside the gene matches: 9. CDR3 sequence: CASSSGTGGFSSNQPQHF. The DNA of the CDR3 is TGTGCCAGTAGTTCCGGGACAGGGGGTTTTTCTAGCAATCAGCCCCAGCATTTT.

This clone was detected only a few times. The CDR3 here is CASSGTQATSLLYGYTF. Here the CDR3 DNA reads TGTGCCAGCAGCGGAACACAAGCTACAAGCCTCCTTTATGGCTACACCTTC. J is TRBJ1-2 and V is TRBV7-9; D is uncertain. This CDR3 comprises 17 residues. Germline lookup yields CDR1 SEHNR and CDR2 FQNEAQ (reference sequence). Deletions cut 5 bases from V and 5 bases from J, with 24 bases between.

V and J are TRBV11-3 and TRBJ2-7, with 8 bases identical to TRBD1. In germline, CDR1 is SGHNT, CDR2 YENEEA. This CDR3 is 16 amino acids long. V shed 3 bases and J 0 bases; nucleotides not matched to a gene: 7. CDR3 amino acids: CASSFTGTGTSYEQYF. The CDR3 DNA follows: TGTGCCAGCAGCTTTACTGGGACAGGAACCTCCTACGAGCAGTACTTC.

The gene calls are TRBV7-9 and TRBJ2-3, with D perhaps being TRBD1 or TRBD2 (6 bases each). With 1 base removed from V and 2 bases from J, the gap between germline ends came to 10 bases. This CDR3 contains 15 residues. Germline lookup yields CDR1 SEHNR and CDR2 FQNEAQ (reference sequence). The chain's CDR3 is CASSLGGGLTDTQYF. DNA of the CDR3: TGTGCCAGCAGCTTAGGAGGGGGACTCACAGATACGCAGTATTTT.

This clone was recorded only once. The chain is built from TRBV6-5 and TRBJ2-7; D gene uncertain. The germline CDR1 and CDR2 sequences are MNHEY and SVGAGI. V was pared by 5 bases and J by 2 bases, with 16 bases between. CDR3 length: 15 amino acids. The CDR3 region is CASSPHELGPYEQYF. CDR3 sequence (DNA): TGTGCCAGCAGTCCCCACGAGCTCGGTCCCTACGAGCAGTACTTC.

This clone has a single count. CDR3 in DNA: TGTGCCAGCAGCTTAACGGGAGGGGTAGGTAATGAGCAGTTCTTC. Its protein product is CASSLTGGVGNEQFF. This chain connects TRBV7-8 to TRBJ2-1; 8 nucleotides line up with TRBD2. Trimming removed 2 bases from V and 7 bases from J; junction bases left unmatched: 7. Looked up from germline, CDR1 is SGHVS and CDR2 is FQNEAQ. The CDR3 length is 15 residues.

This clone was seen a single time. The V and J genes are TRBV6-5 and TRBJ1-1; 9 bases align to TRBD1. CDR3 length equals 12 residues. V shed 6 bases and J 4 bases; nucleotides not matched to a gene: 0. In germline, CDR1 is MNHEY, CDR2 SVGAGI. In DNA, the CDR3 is TGTGCCAGCAGGGACAGGGGCACTGAAGCTTTCTTT. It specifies CASRDRGTEAFF.

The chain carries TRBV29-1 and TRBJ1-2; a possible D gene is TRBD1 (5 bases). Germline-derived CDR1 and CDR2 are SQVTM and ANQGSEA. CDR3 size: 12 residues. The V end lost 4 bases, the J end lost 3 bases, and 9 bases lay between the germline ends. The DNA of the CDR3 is TGCAGCGTTGTAGGGGCGGACTATGGCTACACCTTC. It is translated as CSVVGADYGYTF.